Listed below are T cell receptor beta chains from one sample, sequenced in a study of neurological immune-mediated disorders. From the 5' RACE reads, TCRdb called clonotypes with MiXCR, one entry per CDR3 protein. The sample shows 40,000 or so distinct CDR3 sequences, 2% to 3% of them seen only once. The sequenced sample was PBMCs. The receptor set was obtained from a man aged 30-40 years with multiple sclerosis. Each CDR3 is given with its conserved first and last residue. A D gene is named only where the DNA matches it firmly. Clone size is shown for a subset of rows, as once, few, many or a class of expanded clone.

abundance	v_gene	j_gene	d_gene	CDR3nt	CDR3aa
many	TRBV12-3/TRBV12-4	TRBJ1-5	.	TGTGCCAGCAGTTTACCCAGGGGTCAAAGCAATCAGCCCCAGCATTTT	CASSLPRGQSNQPQHF
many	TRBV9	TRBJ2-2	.	TGTGCCAGCAGCGGAGGGGGGACCCCGAAAAAATACACCGGGGAGCTGTTTTTT	CASSGGGTPKKYTGELFF
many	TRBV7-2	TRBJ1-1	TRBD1	TGTGCCAGCAGCGGAAGACAGGGTAGCACTGAAGCTTTCTTT	CASSGRQGSTEAFF
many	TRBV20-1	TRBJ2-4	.	TGCAGTGCTAGAGACCGACAGACCCTGGAGGGGAACATTCAGTACTTC	CSARDRQTLEGNIQYF
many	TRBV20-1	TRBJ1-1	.	TGCAGTGCTAGAGATGAGGGGAACACTGAAGCTTTCTTT	CSARDEGNTEAFF
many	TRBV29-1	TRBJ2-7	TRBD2	TGCAGCGTTGCGGCGGGGGGGTCCTACGAGCAGTACTTC	CSVAAGGSYEQYF
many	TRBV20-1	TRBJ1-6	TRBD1	TGCAGTGCGAAACAGGGGCTTAATTCACCCCTCCACTTT	CSAKQGLNSPLHF
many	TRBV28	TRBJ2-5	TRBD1	TGTGCCAGCAGTTTATCCGGGACAGGGACAGAGACCCAGTACTTC	CASSLSGTGTETQYF
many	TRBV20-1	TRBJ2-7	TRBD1	TGCAGTGCTAGAGATCCCCAGGGTTGGGACAGGGGATACGAGCAGTACTTC	CSARDPQGWDRGYEQYF
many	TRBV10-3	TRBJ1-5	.	TGTGCCATCAGCAGGGAAAGCAATCAGCCCCAGCATTTT	CAISRESNQPQHF
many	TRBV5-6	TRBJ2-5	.	TGTGCCAGCAGCCCCGAAGGCGCCAGCTTTGAGACCCAGTACTTC	CASSPEGASFETQYF
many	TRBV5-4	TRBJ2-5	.	TGTGCCAGCAGCTCCTCAGGGTCTTACCAAGAGACCCAGTACTTC	CASSSSGSYQETQYF
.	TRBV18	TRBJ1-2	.	TGTGCCAGCTCACCGGCAGGACAGTCTAACTATGGCTACACCTTC	CASSPAGQSNYGYTF
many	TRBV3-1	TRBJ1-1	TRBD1	TGTGCCAGCAGCGATCAGGGGGCGGGGAACCCTGAAGCTTTCTTT	CASSDQGAGNPEAFF
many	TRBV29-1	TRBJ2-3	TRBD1	TGCAGCGTTGAGCACAGGGGAGGCACAGATACGCAGTATTTT	CSVEHRGGTDTQYF
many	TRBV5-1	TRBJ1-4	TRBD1	TGCGCCAGCAGCCAGCCGGGACAGGGGGCTTTCGGTGAAAAACTGTTTTTT	CASSQPGQGAFGEKLFF
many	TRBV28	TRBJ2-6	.	TGTGCCAGCAGTTTTACTGGGATCTCTGGGGCCAACGTCCTGACTTTC	CASSFTGISGANVLTF
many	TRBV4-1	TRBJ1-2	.	TGCGCCAGCAGCCAGGAGCTCGGTTACTATGGCTACACCTTC	CASSQELGYYGYTF
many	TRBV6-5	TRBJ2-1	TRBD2	TGTGCCAGCAGTTACGGCGGGAGTGCCTACAATGAGCAGTTCTTC	CASSYGGSAYNEQFF
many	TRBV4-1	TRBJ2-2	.	TGCGCCAGCAGCCAAGTGGGGGAGCTGTTTTTT	CASSQVGELFF
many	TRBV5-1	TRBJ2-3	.	TGCGCCAGCAGCAAGGGGACAAGGGGAGAGGGAGATACGCAGTATTTT	CASSKGTRGEGDTQYF
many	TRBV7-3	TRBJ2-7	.	TGTGCCAGCAGCCCGACAGGTACATGGGGCGAGCAGTACTTC	CASSPTGTWGEQYF
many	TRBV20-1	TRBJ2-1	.	TGCAGTGCTAGAGAGGCGGGCCTGGGAACCTACAATGAGCAGTTCTTC	CSAREAGLGTYNEQFF
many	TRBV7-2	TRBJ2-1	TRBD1	TGTGCCAGCTGTGCAGGGGGCGATGAGCAGTTCTTC	CASCAGGDEQFF
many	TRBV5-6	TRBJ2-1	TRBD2	TGTGCCAGCAGTTTCACTAGCGGGGGTTACAATGAGCAGTTCTTC	CASSFTSGGYNEQFF
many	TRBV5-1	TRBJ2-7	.	TGCGCCAGCAGCTTAAAAACAGGGAAGGAGCAGTACTTC	CASSLKTGKEQYF
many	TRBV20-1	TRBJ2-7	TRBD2	TGCAGTGCTAGGGTCCTTGGGACTAGCGGGGACTCCTACGAGCAGTACTTC	CSARVLGTSGDSYEQYF
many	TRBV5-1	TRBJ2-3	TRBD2	TGCGCCAGCAGCTTGCGGCTAGCGGGGGGATCCACAGATACGCAGTATTTT	CASSLRLAGGSTDTQYF
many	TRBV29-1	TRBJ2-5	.	TGCAGCGTTGAAGAAGGACGAGAGACCCAGTACTTC	CSVEEGRETQYF
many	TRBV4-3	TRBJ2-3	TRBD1	TGCGCCAGCAGCCAAGATTATACAGGGGGTCCAGATACGCAGTATTTT	CASSQDYTGGPDTQYF
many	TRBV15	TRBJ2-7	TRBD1	TGTGCCACCAGTCCTGACAGGGGGCCCTACGAGCAGTACTTC	CATSPDRGPYEQYF
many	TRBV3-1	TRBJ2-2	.	TGTGCCAGCAGCCAAGATTTCAGACGAGGGGTCTCCGGGGAGCTGTTTTTT	CASSQDFRRGVSGELFF
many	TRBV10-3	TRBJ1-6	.	TGTGCCATCGGGGAGGGGGGTGGTGAAAATTCACCCCTCCACTTT	CAIGEGGGENSPLHF
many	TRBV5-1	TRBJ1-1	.	TGCGCCAGCAGCTACCTTGACTCGGCTGAAGCTTTCTTT	CASSYLDSAEAFF
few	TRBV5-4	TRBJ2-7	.	TGTGCCAGCTCCCATGGGGGGATCGGGTCCTACGAGCAGTACTTC	CASSHGGIGSYEQYF
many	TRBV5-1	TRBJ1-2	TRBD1	TGCGCCAGCAGGGGGCAGGGGGACGACTATGGCTACACCTTC	CASRGQGDDYGYTF
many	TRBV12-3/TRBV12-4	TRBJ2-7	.	TGTGCCAGCAGTGACCTCTACGAGCAGTACTTC	CASSDLYEQYF
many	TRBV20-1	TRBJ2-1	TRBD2	TGCAGTGCTAGCGGACTAGGCAATGAGCAGTTCTTC	CSASGLGNEQFF
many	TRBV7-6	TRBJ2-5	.	TGTGCCAGCAGCTCCTCAGGGAAACCACACCAAGAGACCCAGTACTTC	CASSSSGKPHQETQYF
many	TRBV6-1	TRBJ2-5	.	TGTGCCAGCAGTGATCGGGGGACCCAGTACTTC	CASSDRGTQYF
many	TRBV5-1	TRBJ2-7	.	TGCGCCAGCAGCTTGGGTCCCGGAATGGGCTCCTACGAGCAGTACTTC	CASSLGPGMGSYEQYF
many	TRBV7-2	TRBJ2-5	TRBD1	TGTGCCAGCAGCATGACAGGGGAACCCCAGTACTTC	CASSMTGEPQYF
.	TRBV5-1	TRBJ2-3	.	TGCGCCAGCAGCTTTGGTCGAGATACGCAGTATTTT	CASSFGRDTQYF
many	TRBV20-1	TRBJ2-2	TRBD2	TGCAGTGCTCCCGGGAGGAGGAACACCGGGGAGCTGTTTTTT	CSAPGRRNTGELFF
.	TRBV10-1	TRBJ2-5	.	TGCGCCAGCAGTGACAGTCCACGACAAGAGACCCAGTACTTC	CASSDSPRQETQYF
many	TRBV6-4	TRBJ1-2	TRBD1	TGTGCCAGCAGTGCCATGACAGGGGATGGCTACACCTTC	CASSAMTGDGYTF
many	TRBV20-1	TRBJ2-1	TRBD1	TGCAGTGCCGATACAGGGGGCTTTGACTACAATGAGCAGTTCTTC	CSADTGGFDYNEQFF
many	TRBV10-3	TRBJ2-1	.	TGTGCCATCAGTGAGTCTAGCGACCACAATGAGCAGTTCTTC	CAISESSDHNEQFF
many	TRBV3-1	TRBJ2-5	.	TGTGCCAGCAGCCAAGATAACGTCGTTCACACCCAGTACTTC	CASSQDNVVHTQYF
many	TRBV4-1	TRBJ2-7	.	TGCGCCAGCAGCCAAGACGTCGTAAGGGAGCAGTACTTC	CASSQDVVREQYF
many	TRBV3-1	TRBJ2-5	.	TGTGCCAGCAGCCTACGGGACCAGATTCGTGAGACCCAGTACTTC	CASSLRDQIRETQYF